Reported below is one TCR beta chain. Authors' methods: Amplification with reference gene primers provided the estimates of nucleated cell counts. Measured with immunoSEQ multiplex PCR; TCRdb has only the in-frame clones, and not every one. D and trimming were read from the DNA, whereas the V and J calls and clone size are those reported in that table. Of some 190,000 clones listed, about nine tenths were seen once; the top ten hold around 1.2%. This entry is derived from a study of blood T cell repertoires in COVID-19. On the study more broadly: Samples came from the United States, Italy and Spain, spanning acute and convalescent COVID-19. T cells, B-cell-depleted T cells, or PBMCs supplied cDNA or gDNA.

Germline V gene data show CDR1 as MDHEN and CDR2 as SYDVKM. The CDR3 runs 13 residues. V shed 10 bases, J shed 3 bases, and the junction held 6 bases outside the gene matches. The sequenced sample consisted of peripheral blood. This TCR was recovered from a man aged 25 to 40 with acute or convalescent COVID-19. The rearrangement links TRBV28 to TRBJ1-5; 7 bases are shared with TRBD1. The CDR3 bases are TGTGCCACCACGACAGGGAACAATCAGCCCCAGCATTTT. It encodes CATTTGNNQPQHF.